Below, one T cell receptor (beta chain) is given with its context. Its antigen is not known. This record belongs to a study of blood T cells in healthy people across ages. Study context: There was about one barcoded beta molecule captured by template switching per two T cells.

A sample-barcoded 5' primer and a J-beta primer mix were used in a second PCR of about 6 to 12 cycles. Every molecule of cDNA carried a tag from a template-switch adaptor with 12 random nucleotides. TCRdb reanalysed the 5' RACE reads using MiXCR and keeps one entry per CDR3 protein. This sample has 800,000 to 950,000 distinct CDR3 sequences, with almost 30% found just once. The study, taken as a whole, reports: TCR beta diversity correlated strongly with naive T cell percentage.

The sample also formed part of further work on T cells of mothers and their children.

The specimen was blood. The sequence was obtained from a woman aged 40 to 49 in good health.

DNA for the CDR3: TGTGCCAGCAGCTTGGTCGTATCGACCCAGTACTTC. Translating it yields CASSLVVSTQYF. This chain joins TRBV7-2 and TRBJ2-5; D is unclear. CDR1 is SGHTA, CDR2 FQGNSA, per germline. The CDR3 spans 12 residues. The germline V and J ends were trimmed by 3 bases and 7 bases, with 9 bases remaining between them. Using reference TRBV7-2 and TRBJ2-5 for the parts outside the CDR3, the full variable domain is GAGVSQSPSNKVTEKGKDVELRCDPISGHTALYWYRQSLGQGLEFLIYFQGNSAPDKSGLPSDRFSAERTGGSVSTLTIQRTQQEDSAVYLCASSLVVSTQYFGPGTRLLVL.